This T cell receptor beta chain was recovered during a study of monozygotic twins with inflammatory bowel disease (dated by TCRdb to 2018 to 2020). With respect to the entire study: The full study comprised 30 or so monozygotic twin pairs: nine German pairs (four IBD-concordant, five IBD-discordant) and 19 IBD-discordant Danish pairs. The search for disease-associated traits relied mainly on comparing IBD patients with their genetically identical healthy co-twins within discordant pairs. Each individual had, on average, about 151 000 unique TCRalpha sequences and 181 000 unique TCRbeta sequences available for analysis.

The CDR3 holds 12 amino acids from the cysteine to the phenylalanine. DNA for this receptor is not on file. Taken from the germline V gene, the CDR1 and CDR2 loops are MGHRA and YSYEKL. Libraries were built with 5' RACE. The input for every TCR library was 3,500 to 4,000 ng of total RNA. For each sample, cDNA was synthesized in eight separate reactions using SMARTScribe reverse transcriptase. During cDNA synthesis, template switching was used to introduce unique molecular identifiers that contained a 6-nucleotide sample barcode. TCRalpha and TCRbeta cDNA was amplified by two nested PCRs of around 16 and 10 cycles, with bead purification after each PCR. Before amplification, the cDNA was treated with uracil DNA-glycosylase and purified using the QIAquick PCR purification kit. In the second PCR, Illumina TruSeq-compatible adapters and sample-specific barcodes were added. Library quality and concentration were assessed using TapeStation and Qubit, and roughly 5 ng of each library was pooled. Pooled libraries were sequenced on an Illumina HiSeq2500 single-index Rapid Run with 2 x 100 bp reads and custom sequencing primers. Per the original workflow: PCR and sequencing errors were corrected by UMI-based consensus assembly using MiGEC version 1.2.6. MiXCR version 2.1.1 was used for V(D)J alignment, clonotype assembly and CDR3 extraction. To normalise gene usage, clonotype sharing and MAIT/NKT TCR abundance, the top 1000, 10 000 and 20 000 clonotypes in each sample were analysed. After downsampling to 27 000 UMIs, diversity was calculated as the inverse Simpson index using the vegan R package. Paired Mann-Whitney U tests were applied to discordant twin pairs, with Benjamini-Hochberg correction for multiple testing. TCRdb reprocessed the reads and provides one entry for every CDR3 protein sequence; no DNA is given. These V and J calls are TCRdb output, not the study's own analysis. This sample's clone table shows a few hundred thousand distinct CDR3 sequences. The top ten clones comprise about 2.5% of the sample.

From each donor, a roughly 2.5 ml peripheral blood sample was drawn into PAXgene tubes and stored at -80 degrees C. Without T cell sorting, total RNA was isolated from whole blood using the PAXgene blood miRNA kit on an automated QIAcube. Peripheral blood from monozygotic twin pairs who were concordant or discordant for inflammatory bowel disease underwent deep TCRalpha and TCRbeta repertoire profiling using unique molecular barcoding. For every twin pair, smoking habits were documented, and each individual was categorised as a current, former or never smoker. Worth noting for this clonotype: Its antigen has not been determined.

Broader findings and caveats from the paper: Compared with healthy twins, IBD patients shared fewer clonotypes with other individuals, and the difference was most pronounced in patients with signs of disease activity. Differing immunosuppressive treatments among patients may have added background noise and inter-individual variability to the repertoires. Repertoire similarity did not differ between concordant and discordant twins, possibly due to limited statistical power. No single strong signal or clonotype linked to IBD turned up in the results, so the idea that one exists was not supported. A decrease in TCRbeta repertoire diversity, as measured by inverse Simpson index, was observed in IBD patients compared with their healthy co-twins. Distinction between different T cell subtypes could not be achieved in the analysis.

The sequencing sample was made of blood. Recombination linked TRBV4-1 to TRBJ1-1. The TCR comes from a human donor with ulcerative colitis or Crohn's disease, or a healthy co-twin of an affected twin (not recorded which). CDR3 protein: CASSQLIGLAFF.